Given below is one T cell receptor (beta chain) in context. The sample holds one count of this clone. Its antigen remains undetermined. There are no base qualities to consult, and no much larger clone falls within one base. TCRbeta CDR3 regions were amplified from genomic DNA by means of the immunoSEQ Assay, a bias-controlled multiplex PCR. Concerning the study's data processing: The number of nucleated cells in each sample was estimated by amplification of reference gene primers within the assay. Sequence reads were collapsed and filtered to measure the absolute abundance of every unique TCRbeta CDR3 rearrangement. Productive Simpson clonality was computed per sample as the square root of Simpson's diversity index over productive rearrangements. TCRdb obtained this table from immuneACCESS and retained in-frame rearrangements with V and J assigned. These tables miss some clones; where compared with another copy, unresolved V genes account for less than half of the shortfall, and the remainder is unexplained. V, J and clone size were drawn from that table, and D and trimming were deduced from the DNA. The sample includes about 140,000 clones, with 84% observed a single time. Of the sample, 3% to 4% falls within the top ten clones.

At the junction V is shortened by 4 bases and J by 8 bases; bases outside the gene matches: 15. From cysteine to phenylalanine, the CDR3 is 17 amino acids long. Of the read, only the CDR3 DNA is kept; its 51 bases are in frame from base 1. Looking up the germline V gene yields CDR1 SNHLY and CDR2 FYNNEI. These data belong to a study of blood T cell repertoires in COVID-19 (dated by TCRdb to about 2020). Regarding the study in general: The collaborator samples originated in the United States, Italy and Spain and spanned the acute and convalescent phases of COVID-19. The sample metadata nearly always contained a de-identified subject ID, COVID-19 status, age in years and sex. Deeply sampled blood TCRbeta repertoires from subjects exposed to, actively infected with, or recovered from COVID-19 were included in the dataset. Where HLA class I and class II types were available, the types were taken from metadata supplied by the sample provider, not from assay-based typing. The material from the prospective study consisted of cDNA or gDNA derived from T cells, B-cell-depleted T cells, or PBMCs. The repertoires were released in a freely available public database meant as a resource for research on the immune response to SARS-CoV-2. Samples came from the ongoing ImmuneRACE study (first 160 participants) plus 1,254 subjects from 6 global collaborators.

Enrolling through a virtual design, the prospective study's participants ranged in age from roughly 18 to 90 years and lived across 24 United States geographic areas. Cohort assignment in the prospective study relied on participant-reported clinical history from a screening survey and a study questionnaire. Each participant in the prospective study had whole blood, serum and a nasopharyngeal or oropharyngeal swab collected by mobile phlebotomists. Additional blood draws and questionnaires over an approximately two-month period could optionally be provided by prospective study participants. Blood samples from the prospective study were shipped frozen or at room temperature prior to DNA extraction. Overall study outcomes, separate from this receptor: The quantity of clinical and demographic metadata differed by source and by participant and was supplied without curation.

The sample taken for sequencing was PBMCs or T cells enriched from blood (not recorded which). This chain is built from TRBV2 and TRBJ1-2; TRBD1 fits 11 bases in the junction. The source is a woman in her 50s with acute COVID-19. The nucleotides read TGTGCCAGCAGTGTGCTCCCGGGACAGGGGGATGTAGCGGGCTACACCTTC. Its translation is CASSVLPGQGDVAGYTF. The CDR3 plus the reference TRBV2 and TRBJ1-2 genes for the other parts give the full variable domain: EPEVTQTPSHQVTQMGQEVILRCVPISNHLYFYWYRQILGQKVEFLVSFYNNEISEKSEIFDDQFSVERPDGSNFTLKIRSTKLEDSAMYFCASSVLPGQGDVAGYTFGSGTRLTVV.